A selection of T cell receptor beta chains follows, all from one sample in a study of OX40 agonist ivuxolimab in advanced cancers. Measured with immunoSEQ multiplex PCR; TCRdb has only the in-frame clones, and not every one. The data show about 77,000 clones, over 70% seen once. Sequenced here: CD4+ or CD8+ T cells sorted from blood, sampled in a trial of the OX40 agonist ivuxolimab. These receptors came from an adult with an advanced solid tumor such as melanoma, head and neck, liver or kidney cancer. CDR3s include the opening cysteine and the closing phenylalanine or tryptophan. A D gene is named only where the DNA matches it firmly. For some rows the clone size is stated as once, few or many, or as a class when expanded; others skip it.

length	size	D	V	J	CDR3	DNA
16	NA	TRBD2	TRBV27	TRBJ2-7	CASSFLEGTRRFEQYF	TGTGCCAGCAGTTTTCTTGAGGGGACTAGAAGGTTCGAGCAGTACTTC
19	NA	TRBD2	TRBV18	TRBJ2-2	CASSPRGLAGGSNTGELFF	TGTGCCAGCTCACCCCGGGGACTAGCGGGGGGCTCGAACACCGGGGAGCTGTTTTTT
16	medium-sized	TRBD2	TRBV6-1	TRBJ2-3	CASSEALAGGPDTQYF	TGTGCCAGCAGTGAAGCGCTAGCGGGGGGGCCAGATACGCAGTATTTT
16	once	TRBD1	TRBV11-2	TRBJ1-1	CASSFQGAWMNTEAFF	TGTGCCAGCAGCTTTCAGGGGGCTTGGATGAACACTGAAGCTTTCTTT
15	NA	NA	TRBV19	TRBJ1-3	CATSRTATSGNTIYF	TGTGCCACCTCTCGGACAGCGACCTCTGGAAACACCATATATTTT
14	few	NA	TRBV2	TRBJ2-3	CAMSSVRASDTQYF	TGTGCCATGTCAAGCGTAAGAGCCTCAGATACGCAGTATTTT
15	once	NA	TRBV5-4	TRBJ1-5	CASSLAPGGNQPQHF	TGTGCCAGCAGCCTCGCCCCCGGAGGCAATCAGCCCCAGCATTTT
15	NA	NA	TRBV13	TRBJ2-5	CASSFGVGVQETQYF	TGTGCCAGCAGCTTCGGTGTCGGAGTACAAGAGACCCAGTACTTC
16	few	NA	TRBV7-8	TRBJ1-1	CASSLGRGQLNTEAFF	TGTGCCAGCAGCTTAGGCCGGGGCCAACTCAACACTGAAGCTTTCTTT
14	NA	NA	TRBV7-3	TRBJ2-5	CASSLSAASETQYF	TGTGCCAGCAGCTTATCAGCCGCCTCGGAGACCCAGTACTTC
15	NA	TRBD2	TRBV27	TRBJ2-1	CASSTTAGGYNEQFF	TGTGCCAGCAGTACCACAGCGGGAGGGTACAATGAGCAGTTCTTC
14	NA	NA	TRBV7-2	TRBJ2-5	CASSLGLHQETQYF	TGTGCCAGCAGCTTAGGGCTCCACCAAGAGACCCAGTACTTC
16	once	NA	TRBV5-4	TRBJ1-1	CASSQDTAGGNTEAFF	TGCGCCAGCAGCCAAGATACTGCCGGGGGGAACACTGAAGCTTTCTTT
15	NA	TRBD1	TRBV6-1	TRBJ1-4	CASSEWDRDNEKLFF	TGTGCCAGCAGTGAATGGGACAGGGATAATGAAAAACTGTTTTTT
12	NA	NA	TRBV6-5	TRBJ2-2	CASSQYTGELFF	TGTGCCAGCAGTCAATACACCGGGGAGCTGTTTTTT
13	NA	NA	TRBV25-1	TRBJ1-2	CASSELAALGYTF	TGTGCCAGCAGTGAATTAGCGGCGTTGGGCTACACCTTC
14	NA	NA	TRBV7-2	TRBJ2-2	CASSFSGPTGELFF	TGTGCCAGCAGCTTTTCAGGCCCCACCGGGGAGCTGTTTTTT
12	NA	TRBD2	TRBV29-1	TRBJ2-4	CSIREAQNIQYF	TGCAGCATCCGGGAGGCCCAAAACATTCAGTACTTC
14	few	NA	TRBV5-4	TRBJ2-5	CASSSGTELETQYF	TGTGCCAGCAGCTCCGGGACGGAGCTAGAGACCCAGTACTTC
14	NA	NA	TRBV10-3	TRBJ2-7	CAVGRGTRSYEQYF	TGTGCCGTCGGGCGAGGGACACGTTCTTACGAGCAGTACTTC
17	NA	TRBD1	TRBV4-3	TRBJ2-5	CASSHPSTGTGKETQYF	TGCGCCAGCAGCCATCCTTCAACCGGGACAGGTAAAGAGACCCAGTACTTC
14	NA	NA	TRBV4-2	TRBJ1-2	CASSQETRGYGYTF	TGTGCCAGCAGCCAAGAAACAAGGGGGTATGGCTACACCTTC
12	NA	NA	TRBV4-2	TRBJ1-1	CASSQDGGDGFF	TGTGCCAGCAGCCAAGATGGCGGCGATGGGTTCTTT